The rows below give T cell receptor beta chains drawn from one sample of a study of cytomegalovirus exposure and HLA in healthy donors. Produced via immunoSEQ multiplex PCR; TCRdb's table is partial and in-frame only. The sample carries 100,000 to 150,000 clones, more than 70% recorded once. The sequenced sample was PBMCs. These receptor sequences come from a man younger than 35 in good health and CMV-seronegative. Each CDR3 is given with its conserved first and last residue. D genes are given only for firm matches. Some rows mark clone size as missing; the rest say once, few, many or name a class of expanded clone.

TRBJ1-1 TRBV2 NA NA CASTQTGRDTEAFF TGTGCCAGCACCCAAACAGGGAGAGACACTGAAGCTTTCTTT
TRBJ2-3 TRBV6-8 NA TRBD2 CARIPQGAGTSGGFFTDTQYF TGTGCCAGAATCCCTCAGGGGGCCGGGACTAGCGGGGGGTTTTTCACAGATACGCAGTATTTT
TRBJ1-2 TRBV7-9 NA TRBD1 CASSGVRGQGYTF TGTGCCAGCAGCGGGGTCAGGGGGCAGGGCTACACCTTC
TRBJ1-2 TRBV19 few TRBD1 CASSFFRDRDPTNYGYTF TGTGCCAGTAGTTTCTTCCGGGACAGGGACCCAACTAACTATGGCTACACCTTC
TRBJ2-5 TRBV10-2 once TRBD2 CASSVTREGETQYF TGCGCCAGCAGTGTAACGCGGGAGGGTGAGACCCAGTACTTC
TRBJ1-3 TRBV7-2 NA TRBD1 CASSPGQLNTIYF TGTGCCAGCAGCCCGGGACAGCTAAACACCATATATTTT
TRBJ2-7 TRBV27 NA NA CASSLFGGAYEQYF TGTGCCAGCAGTTTATTCGGCGGGGCCTACGAGCAGTACTTC
TRBJ2-5 TRBV9 NA TRBD2 CASSVSSGLAGLGRETQYF TGTGCCAGCAGCGTTTCCTCGGGACTAGCGGGACTCGGGCGGGAGACCCAGTACTTC
TRBJ2-1 TRBV30 NA NA CAWGPWGANEQFF TGTGCCTGGGGACCGTGGGGCGCCAATGAGCAGTTCTTC
TRBJ2-6 TRBV19 NA NA CASSKWGDSGANVLTF TGTGCCAGTAGTAAATGGGGCGACTCTGGGGCCAACGTCCTGACTTTC
TRBJ2-1 TRBV5-1 NA TRBD2 CASSSKIVGLKSGFYNEQFF TGCGCCAGCAGCTCCAAAATTGTGGGACTAAAGAGCGGGTTCTACAATGAGCAGTTCTTC
TRBJ2-3 TRBV5-5 NA TRBD1 CASSLQGADTQYF TGTGCCAGCAGCTTGCAGGGGGCAGATACGCAGTATTTT
TRBJ2-1 TRBV5-4 NA TRBD2 CASSLKRESGNEQFF TGTGCCAGCAGCCTAAAGCGGGAATCGGGCAATGAGCAGTTCTTC
TRBJ1-1 TRBV7-6 few TRBD1 CASSSGTGVTTEAFF TGTGCCAGCAGCTCCGGGACAGGGGTTACCACTGAAGCTTTCTTT
TRBJ1-4 TRBV27 NA NA CASSLFWAQGQLATNEKLFF TGTGCCAGCAGTTTATTTTGGGCACAAGGACAGCTTGCAACTAATGAAAAACTGTTTTTT
TRBJ1-1 TRBV18 NA NA CASSPTVNTEAFF TGTGCCAGCTCACCCACAGTAAACACTGAAGCTTTCTTT
TRBJ2-3 TRBV15 NA NA CATSRETGQRYHTDTQYF TGTGCCACCAGCAGAGAAACGGGACAAAGATACCACACAGATACGCAGTATTTT
TRBJ1-6 TRBV18 NA NA CASSPYGQDYNSPLHF TGTGCCAGCTCACCGTACGGACAAGACTATAATTCACCCCTCCACTTT
TRBJ1-5 TRBV21-1 few NA CASSLQGRVGNQPQHF TGTGCCAGCAGCCTTCAGGGTAGAGTGGGCAATCAGCCCCAGCATTTT
TRBJ2-7 TRBV14 NA TRBD1 CASSQGRTGGIYEQYF TGTGCCAGCAGCCAAGGCAGAACAGGGGGCATATACGAGCAGTACTTC
TRBJ1-4 TRBV7-2 NA TRBD1 CASSPDRGLNEKLFF TGTGCCAGCAGCCCCGACAGGGGCCTTAATGAAAAACTGTTTTTT
TRBJ2-3 TRBV19 NA TRBD1 CASCETGNTDTQYF TGTGCCAGTTGTGAGACAGGGAACACAGATACGCAGTATTTT
TRBJ1-3 TRBV7-6 NA TRBD1 CASSSIPTYGQGGGNTIYF TGTGCCAGCAGCTCGATCCCCACTTACGGACAGGGGGGCGGAAACACCATATATTTT
TRBJ1-2 TRBV9 NA TRBD1 CASSVHPGQGDGYTF TGTGCCAGCAGCGTACACCCGGGACAGGGGGATGGCTACACCTTC
TRBJ2-5 TRBV7-2 NA NA CASSLARQETQYF TGTGCCAGCAGCTTAGCGCGGCAAGAGACCCAGTACTTC
TRBJ1-1 TRBV19 NA NA CASSIGGTPNTEAFF TGTGCCAGTAGTATAGGGGGGACACCGAACACTGAAGCTTTCTTT
TRBJ1-2 TRBV30 once TRBD1 CAWSGWTGVNYGYTF TGTGCCTGGAGTGGATGGACAGGGGTTAACTATGGCTACACCTTC
TRBJ1-5 TRBV5-1 once NA CASSPQSWGGQPQHF TGCGCCAGCAGCCCTCAAAGTTGGGGGGGTCAGCCCCAGCATTTT
TRBJ2-3 TRBV9 NA TRBD2 CASSAPGLASGDTQYF TGTGCCAGCAGTGCTCCGGGACTAGCTTCGGGGGATACGCAGTATTTT
TRBJ1-1 TRBV7-8 NA NA CASSSSREEATEAFF TGTGCCAGCAGCTCGAGCCGGGAGGAGGCCACTGAAGCTTTCTTT
TRBJ1-1 TRBV10-3 NA TRBD1 CAISDDRERAFF TGTGCCATCAGTGATGACAGGGAACGAGCTTTCTTT
TRBJ2-1 TRBV19 NA NA CASSTGGLRYNEQFF TGTGCCAGTAGTACCGGCGGCCTACGATACAATGAGCAGTTCTTC
TRBJ1-5 TRBV2 few NA CASSEDGNQPQHF TGTGCCAGCAGTGAAGACGGTAATCAGCCCCAGCATTTT
TRBJ2-5 TRBV30 few TRBD1 CAWSDRGRRGETQYF TGTGCCTGGAGTGATAGGGGGCGCAGGGGAGAGACCCAGTACTTC
TRBJ1-4 TRBV7-9 NA TRBD1 CASSRTGAGEKLFF TGTGCCAGCAGCCGGACAGGGGCGGGGGAAAAACTGTTTTTT
TRBJ2-7 TRBV29-1 NA NA CSVERPGQPYEQYF TGCAGCGTTGAAAGACCGGGACAACCCTACGAGCAGTACTTC
TRBJ2-6 TRBV25-1 NA NA CASQMSSGANVLTF TGTGCCAGCCAGATGTCCTCTGGGGCCAACGTCCTGACTTTC
TRBJ2-2 TRBV2 NA NA CASRRGEAPGELFF TGTGCCAGCAGGAGAGGGGAGGCCCCCGGGGAGCTGTTTTTT
TRBJ2-5 TRBV19 NA NA CASSIRTFQETQYF TGTGCCAGTAGTATAAGGACTTTTCAAGAGACCCAGTACTTC
TRBJ1-1 TRBV10-1 NA TRBD1 CASSDPGTGSTEAFF TGCGCCAGCAGTGATCCCGGGACAGGATCGACTGAAGCTTTCTTT
TRBJ2-7 TRBV11-2 NA TRBD2 CASSLYGLAGIYEQYF TGTGCCAGCAGCTTATACGGACTAGCGGGAATCTACGAGCAGTACTTC
TRBJ1-5 TRBV4-1 few TRBD1 CASRSTGGSNQPQHF TGCGCCAGCAGGTCTACAGGGGGCAGTAATCAGCCCCAGCATTTT
TRBJ2-7 TRBV2 NA NA CASRDSQTEQYF TGTGCCAGCCGGGACTCCCAGACCGAGCAGTACTTC
TRBJ2-4 TRBV27 NA TRBD2 CASSWTSGPLSKNIQYF TGTGCCAGCAGCTGGACTAGCGGGCCCCTTTCCAAAAACATTCAGTACTTC
TRBJ2-7 TRBV6-1 once NA CASSEAVQLGYEQYF TGTGCCAGCAGTGAAGCTGTACAGCTGGGCTACGAGCAGTACTTC
TRBJ2-3 TRBV18 NA NA CASSRTGSSTDTQYF TGTGCCAGCTCTCGAACGGGTTCTAGCACAGATACGCAGTATTTT
TRBJ2-1 TRBV27 NA NA CASSEGQHNEQFF TGTGCCAGCAGCGAGGGACAACACAATGAGCAGTTCTTC
TRBJ2-4 TRBV7-2 NA NA CASSVGGAAKNIQYF TGTGCCAGCAGCGTGGGGGGGGCAGCCAAAAACATTCAGTACTTC
TRBJ1-2 TRBV6-1 NA NA CASSHRVGVTGYTF TGTGCCAGCAGCCACAGGGTGGGGGTGACTGGCTACACCTTC
TRBJ1-1 TRBV29-1 NA NA CSVERGQNTEAFF TGCAGCGTTGAGAGGGGACAGAACACTGAAGCTTTCTTT
TRBJ1-1 TRBV7-9 few NA CASSSGEEDTEAFF TGTGCCAGCAGCTCCGGGGAGGAGGACACTGAAGCTTTCTTT